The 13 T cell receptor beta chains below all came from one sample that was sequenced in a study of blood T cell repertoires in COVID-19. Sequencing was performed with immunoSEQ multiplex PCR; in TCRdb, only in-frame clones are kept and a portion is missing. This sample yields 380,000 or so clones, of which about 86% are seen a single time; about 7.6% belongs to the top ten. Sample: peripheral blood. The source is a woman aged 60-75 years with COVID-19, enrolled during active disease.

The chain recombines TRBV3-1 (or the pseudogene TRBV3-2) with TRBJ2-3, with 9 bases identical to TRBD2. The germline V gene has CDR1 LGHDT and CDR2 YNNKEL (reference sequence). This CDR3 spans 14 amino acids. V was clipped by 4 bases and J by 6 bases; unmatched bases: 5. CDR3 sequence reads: CASSPVAGVDTQYF. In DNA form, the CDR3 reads TGTGCCAGCAGCCCTGTAGCGGGGGTGGATACGCAGTATTTT.

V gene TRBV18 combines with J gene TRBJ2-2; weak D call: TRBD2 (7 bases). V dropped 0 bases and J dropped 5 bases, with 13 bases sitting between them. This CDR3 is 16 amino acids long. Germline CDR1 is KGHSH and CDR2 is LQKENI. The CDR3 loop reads CASSPPGAGQTGELFF. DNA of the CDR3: TGTGCCAGCTCACCACCGGGAGCGGGACAAACCGGGGAGCTGTTTTTT.

The chain's CDR3 is CASSHSDRLTDTQYF. The CDR3 region has the DNA TGTGCCAGCAGCCACTCCGACAGGCTCACAGATACGCAGTATTTT. This chain links TRBV4-2 with TRBJ2-3; the D gene is possibly TRBD1 (6 bases). Per the germline V gene, CDR1 is LGHNA and CDR2 is YNFKEQ. The ends were cut back, 3 bases at V and 2 bases at J, with 12 bases in the middle. This CDR3 is built from 15 residues.

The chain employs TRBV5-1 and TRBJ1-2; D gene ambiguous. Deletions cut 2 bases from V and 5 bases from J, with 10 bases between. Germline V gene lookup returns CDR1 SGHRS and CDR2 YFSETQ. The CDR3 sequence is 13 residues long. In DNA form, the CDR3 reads TGCGCCAGCAGCTTCGGGAAGATTTATGGCTACACCTTC. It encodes CASSFGKIYGYTF.

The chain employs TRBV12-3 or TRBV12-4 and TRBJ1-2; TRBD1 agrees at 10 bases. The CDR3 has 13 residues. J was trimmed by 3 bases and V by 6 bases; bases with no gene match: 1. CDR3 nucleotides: TGTGCCAGCAGCGGACAGGGGGACTATGGCTACACCTTC. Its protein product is CASSGQGDYGYTF.

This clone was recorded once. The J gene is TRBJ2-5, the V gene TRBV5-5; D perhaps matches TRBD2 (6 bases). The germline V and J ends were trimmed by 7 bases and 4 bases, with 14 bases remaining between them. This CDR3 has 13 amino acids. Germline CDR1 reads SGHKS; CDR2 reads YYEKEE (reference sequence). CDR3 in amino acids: CASSREAAETQYF. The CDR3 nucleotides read TGTGCCAGCTCCAGGGAGGCGGCAGAGACCCAGTACTTC.

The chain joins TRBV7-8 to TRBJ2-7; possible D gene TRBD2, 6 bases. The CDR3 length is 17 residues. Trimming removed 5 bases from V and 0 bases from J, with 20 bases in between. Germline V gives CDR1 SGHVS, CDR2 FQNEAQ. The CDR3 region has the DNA TGTGCCAGCAGCAAGAAGGCGGACCCCGGGAGCTCCTACGAGCAGTACTTC. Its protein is CASSKKADPGSSYEQYF.

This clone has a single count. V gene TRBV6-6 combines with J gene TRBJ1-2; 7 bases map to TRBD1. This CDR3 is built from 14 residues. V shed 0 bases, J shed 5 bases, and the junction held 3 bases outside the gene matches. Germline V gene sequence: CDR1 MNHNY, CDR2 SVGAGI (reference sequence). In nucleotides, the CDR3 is TGTGCCAGCAGTTACTCCGACAGGGATTATGGCTACACCTTC. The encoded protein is CASSYSDRDYGYTF.

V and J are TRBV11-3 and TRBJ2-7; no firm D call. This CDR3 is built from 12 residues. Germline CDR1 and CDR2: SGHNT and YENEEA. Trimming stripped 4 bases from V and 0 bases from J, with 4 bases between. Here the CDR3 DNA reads TGTGCCAGCAGCTCTAACTCCTACGAGCAGTACTTC. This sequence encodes CASSSNSYEQYF.

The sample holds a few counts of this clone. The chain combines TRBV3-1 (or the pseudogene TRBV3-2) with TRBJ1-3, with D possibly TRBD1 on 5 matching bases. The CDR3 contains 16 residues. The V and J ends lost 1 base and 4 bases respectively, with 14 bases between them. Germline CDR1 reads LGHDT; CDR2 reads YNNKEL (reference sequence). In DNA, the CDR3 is TGTGCCAGCAGCCAAGGTTTAGGGGTAAGAGGAAACACCATATATTTT. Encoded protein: CASSQGLGVRGNTIYF.

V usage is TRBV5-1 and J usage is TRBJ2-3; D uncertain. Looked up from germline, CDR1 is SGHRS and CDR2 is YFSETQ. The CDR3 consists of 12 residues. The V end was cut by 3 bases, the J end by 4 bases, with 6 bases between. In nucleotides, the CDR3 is TGCGCCAGCAGCTGGCACGCAGATACGCAGTATTTT. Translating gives CASSWHADTQYF.

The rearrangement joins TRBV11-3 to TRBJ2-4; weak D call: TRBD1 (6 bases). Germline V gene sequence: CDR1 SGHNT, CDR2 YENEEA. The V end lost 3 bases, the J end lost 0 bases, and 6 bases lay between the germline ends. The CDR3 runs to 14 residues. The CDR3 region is CASSFRGAKNIQYF. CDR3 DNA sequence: TGTGCCAGCAGCTTCAGGGGAGCCAAAAACATTCAGTACTTC.

The CDR3 here is CASEAGTEAFF. CDR3 coding DNA: TGTGCCTCCGAAGCGGGCACTGAAGCTTTCTTT. The J gene is TRBJ1-1, the V gene TRBV6-5; D is ambiguous. This CDR3 is 11 amino acids long. With 11 bases removed from V and 4 bases from J, the gap between germline ends came to 11 bases. From germline, CDR1 is MNHEY and CDR2 SVGAGI.